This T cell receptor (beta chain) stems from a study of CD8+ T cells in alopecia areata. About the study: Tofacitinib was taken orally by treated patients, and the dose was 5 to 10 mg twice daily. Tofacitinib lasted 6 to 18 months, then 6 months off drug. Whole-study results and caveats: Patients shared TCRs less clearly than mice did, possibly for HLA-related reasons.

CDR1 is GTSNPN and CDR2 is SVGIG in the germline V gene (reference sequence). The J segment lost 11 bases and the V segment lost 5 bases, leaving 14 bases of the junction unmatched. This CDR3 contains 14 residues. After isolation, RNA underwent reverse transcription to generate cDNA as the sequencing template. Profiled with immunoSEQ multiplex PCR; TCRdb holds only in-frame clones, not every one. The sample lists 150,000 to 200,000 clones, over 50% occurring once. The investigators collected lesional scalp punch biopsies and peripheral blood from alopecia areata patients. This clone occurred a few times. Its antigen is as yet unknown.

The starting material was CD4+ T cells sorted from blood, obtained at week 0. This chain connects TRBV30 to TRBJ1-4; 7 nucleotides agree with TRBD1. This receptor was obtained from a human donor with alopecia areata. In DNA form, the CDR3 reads TGTGCCTGGGGTCTGACAGGGAGCTTTACTAAACTGTTTTTT. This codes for CAWGLTGSFTKLFF.